Sequencing of this T cell receptor (beta chain) was carried out in a study of beta chain features in type 1 diabetes. This clone was detected a few times. Its target is unknown. The length of the CDR3 is 15 residues. The V end lost 4 bases, the J end lost 1 base, and 14 bases lay between the germline ends. The germline V gene encodes CDR1 SGHDT and CDR2 YYEEEE. TCRB transcripts that were expressed got sequenced, as all of the isolated RNA had been reverse transcribed. Profiling relied on immunoSEQ multiplex PCR, and the TCRdb table lists in-frame clones only, not all of them. The sample has 600,000 to 700,000 clones, roughly an eighth seen once. Notes on the study in general: The influence of HLA type on TCRB rearrangement stayed undetermined. The study found moderately but significantly shorter TCRB CDR3s in all four CD4+ subsets of Type 1 diabetes patients. Patients with type 1 diabetes showed fewer VDJ junction insertions and more deletions. Among patients, naive, central memory and Treg TCRB repertoires appeared more similar than among healthy donors.

Sorted CD4+ subsets: naive, central memory, regulatory, stem cell-like memory (CD45RO/CCR7/CD25/CD127/CD95/CD27 panel). Input material: naive CD4+ T cells from blood. The receptor was derived from a man aged 25 to 40 with type 1 diabetes. The chain is built from TRBV5-6 and TRBJ1-1; no clear D. The DNA for the CDR3 is TGTGCCAGCAGCCGATTGGAGACCTCGAACACTGAAGCTTTCTTT. It yields the protein CASSRLETSNTEAFF.